A selection of T cell receptor beta chains follows, all from one sample in a study of graft-versus-host responses after intestinal transplantation. Method: immunoSEQ multiplex PCR; TCRdb's copy keeps in-frame clones and lacks some. Of about 120,000 clones detected, about nine tenths appear once; the ten largest clones hold roughly 0.17%. These receptors are not linked to any known antigen. The sequences come from unstimulated CD4+ T cells sorted from spleen or lymph node cells, collected before intestinal transplant. The receptors derive from a human donor who received an intestinal transplant. Each CDR3 is given with its conserved first and last residue. The order of the fields is clone size, J gene, D gene, V gene, CDR3 DNA, CDR3 protein. The D gene is left open where the match is weak. Only some rows state a clone size, as once, few, many or a class for expanded clones.

.,TRBJ1-3,.,TRBV6-5,TGTGCCAGCAGTTACTCCGGACAGAGGAACACCATATATTTT,CASSYSGQRNTIYF
.,TRBJ2-3,TRBD1,TRBV7-2,TGTGCCAGCAGGTTCACAGGGGGAAACACAGATACGCAGTATTTT,CASRFTGGNTDTQYF
.,TRBJ1-1,.,TRBV5-6,TGTGCCAGCAGCTTTTCGTATACTGAAGCTTTCTTT,CASSFSYTEAFF
.,TRBJ1-2,.,TRBV2,TGTGCCAGCAGCCAGGGCCAGTTCTATGGCTACACCTTC,CASSQGQFYGYTF
.,TRBJ1-1,TRBD1,TRBV7-8,TGTGCCAGCAGGTTTACAGGGGGCACTGAAGCTTTCTTT,CASRFTGGTEAFF
.,TRBJ1-5,TRBD1,TRBV12-5,TGTGCTAGTGGTTCTCCGACAGGGTCAAGCAATCAGCCCCAGCATTTT,CASGSPTGSSNQPQHF
once,TRBJ1-5,TRBD1,TRBV19,TGTGCCAGTAGTATACGGACAGGGGGCCGCAATCAGCCCCAGCATTTT,CASSIRTGGRNQPQHF
once,TRBJ2-7,.,TRBV28,TGTGCCAGCAGTTACCGGGCCTACGAGCAGTACTTC,CASSYRAYEQYF
.,TRBJ2-7,.,TRBV5-5,TGTGCCAGCAGCTTGGCCGGGGAACCCTACGAGCAGTACTTC,CASSLAGEPYEQYF
.,TRBJ1-1,.,TRBV7-6,TGTGCCAGCACCATATTGCCGGGTTACACTGAAGCTTTCTTT,CASTILPGYTEAFF
.,TRBJ1-1,.,TRBV4-1,TGCGCCAGCAGCCAGGGGACATGGGTTCTGAACACTGAAGCTTTCTTT,CASSQGTWVLNTEAFF
.,TRBJ2-5,.,TRBV5-6,TGTGCCAGCAGCTTCCCGGGAGAGGGGTACCAAGAGACCCAGTACTTC,CASSFPGEGYQETQYF
.,TRBJ2-6,.,TRBV5-1,TGCGCCAGCAGCTTGGAGGGGATTGGGGCCAACGTCCTGACTTTC,CASSLEGIGANVLTF
.,TRBJ1-3,TRBD1,TRBV11-2,TGTGCCAGCAGCTTATCAACAGGGGTCGGAAACACCATATATTTT,CASSLSTGVGNTIYF
.,TRBJ2-3,.,TRBV27,TGTGCCAGCAGTTACGTAGCCAACACAGATACGCAGTATTTT,CASSYVANTDTQYF
.,TRBJ1-1,.,TRBV5-4,TGTGCCAGCAGCTTGCTACCTTCCACTGAAGCTTTCTTT,CASSLLPSTEAFF
few,TRBJ2-1,TRBD2,TRBV6-4,TGTGCCAGCAGTGACGTGAATCCAGCGGGGGCCTTTTGGAACAATGAGCAGTTCTTC,CASSDVNPAGAFWNNEQFF
once,TRBJ2-3,.,TRBV9,TGTGCCAGCAGCGCAGAAGGCCCGGGGACGCAGTATTTT,CASSAEGPGTQYF
once,TRBJ1-2,TRBD1,TRBV5-5,TGTGCCAGCAGCCTGAAGGGGGCAGGTGGCTACACCTTC,CASSLKGAGGYTF
once,TRBJ2-7,TRBD2,TRBV7-2,TGTGCCAGCAGCGGGTCACTAGCGGGGAAAACCTACGAGCAGTACTTC,CASSGSLAGKTYEQYF
.,TRBJ1-6,TRBD1,TRBV19,TGTGCCAGTAGGACAGGGGACGTGGGGAATTCACCCCTCCACTTT,CASRTGDVGNSPLHF
.,TRBJ2-7,.,TRBV19,TGTGCCAGTAGTCCCAGGGGTTTGGTCTACGAGCAGTACTTC,CASSPRGLVYEQYF
.,TRBJ2-1,.,TRBV5-1,TGCGCCAGCAGCTTGGGAAAGCTAGCGCTTCACAGCTCCTACAATGAGCAGTTCTTC,CASSLGKLALHSSYNEQFF
.,TRBJ2-7,.,TRBV5-1,TGCGCCAGCAGCCCGCAGGGGATTGACTACGAGCAGTACTTC,CASSPQGIDYEQYF
.,TRBJ2-7,TRBD1,TRBV7-9,TGTGCCAGCAGCTTAGGACGGACAGGGGGTGGCGAGCAGTACTTC,CASSLGRTGGGEQYF
few,TRBJ2-7,TRBD1,TRBV19,TGTGCCGGACCCGAGGGGACAGCCGAGCAGTACTTC,CAGPEGTAEQYF
.,TRBJ2-7,TRBD2,TRBV28,TGTGCCAGCACCCCATCGGCTAGCGGGAGGTTAACCTACGAGCAGTACTTC,CASTPSASGRLTYEQYF
.,TRBJ2-7,TRBD1,TRBV27,TGTGCCAGCAGGTCGGGACAGGGGGGTAGGGAGCAGTACTTC,CASRSGQGGREQYF
.,TRBJ1-2,.,TRBV19,TGTGCCAGTAGTACCTGGGACACTATTAACTATGGCTACACCTTC,CASSTWDTINYGYTF
.,TRBJ1-2,.,TRBV11-2,TGTGCCAGCAGCTTAGATGGCGGCGGGGGGAAGTATGGCTACACCTTC,CASSLDGGGGKYGYTF
.,TRBJ2-7,.,TRBV30,TGTGCCTGGGCGCCAGCTGAGGCCCACGAGCAGTACTTC,CAWAPAEAHEQYF
.,TRBJ1-2,TRBD1,TRBV28,TGTGCCAGCAGTTCCGGACAGGCCTATGGCTACACCTTC,CASSSGQAYGYTF
.,TRBJ1-3,.,TRBV7-9,TGTGCCAGCAGCGCCCTTCCAGCTAGCTCTGGAAACACCATATATTTT,CASSALPASSGNTIYF
few,TRBJ1-3,TRBD1,TRBV30,TGTGCCTGGAGTGACAGGGGGTTCTCTGGAAACACCATATATTTT,CAWSDRGFSGNTIYF
.,TRBJ1-4,.,TRBV7-9,TGTGCCAGCAGCTGGACAGCAACTAATGAAAAACTGTTTTTT,CASSWTATNEKLFF
.,TRBJ2-2,.,TRBV10-1,TGCGCCAGCAGTGAGTGGCTCGACGGGGAGCTGTTTTTT,CASSEWLDGELFF
once,TRBJ2-1,.,TRBV28,TGTGCCAGCAGTTTGGACGGACTAAATGAGCAGTTCTTC,CASSLDGLNEQFF
.,TRBJ2-1,TRBD2,TRBV9,TGTGCCAGCAGCGTAGGGGTAGCGGGAGATGACGTGAATGAGCAGTTCTTC,CASSVGVAGDDVNEQFF
.,TRBJ2-4,.,TRBV5-6,TGTGCCAGCAGCTCATCACCCCAGGGTAAAGCCAAAAACATTCAGTACTTC,CASSSSPQGKAKNIQYF
once,TRBJ2-7,TRBD2,TRBV19,TGTGCCAGTGGGACTAGCTTTTACGAGCAGTACTTC,CASGTSFYEQYF
.,TRBJ1-2,.,TRBV5-3,TGTGCCAGAAGCTTTTACCGGGATAATGGCTACACCTTC,CARSFYRDNGYTF
.,TRBJ2-7,TRBD1,TRBV30,TGTGCCTGTGTTGCCCCGGACAGGGCCTACGAGCAGTACTTC,CACVAPDRAYEQYF
.,TRBJ2-1,.,TRBV7-2,TGTGCCAGCAGCTTAAACCCCAGGGGCGATGAGCAGTTCTTC,CASSLNPRGDEQFF
.,TRBJ2-5,.,TRBV30,TGTGCCTGGAGTGTACGGGAGACCCAGTACTTC,CAWSVRETQYF
once,TRBJ2-7,TRBD2,TRBV19,TGTGCCAGTAGTCCCTGGACTAGCGGGAGAAGCGAGCAGTACTTC,CASSPWTSGRSEQYF
.,TRBJ2-1,.,TRBV18,TGTGCCAGCTCACCGGAGAGGGGGTTCTCCTACAATGAGCAGTTCTTC,CASSPERGFSYNEQFF
.,TRBJ1-1,.,TRBV29-1,TGCAGCGTTGAGCATCGGGGAGGGGGAACTGAAGCTTTCTTT,CSVEHRGGGTEAFF
.,TRBJ2-3,.,TRBV7-6,TGTGCCAGCAGCTTACGAGTACGTGGGCAGGGTATTTCCACAGATACGCAGTATTTT,CASSLRVRGQGISTDTQYF
.,TRBJ2-7,.,TRBV21-1,TGTGCCAGCAGCCCCCGACAGGGATGGTACGAGCAGTACTTC,CASSPRQGWYEQYF
once,TRBJ1-1,TRBD1,TRBV28,TGTGCCAGCACTCCACCCCGGGACAGGGGGCGGGAAGCTTTCTTT,CASTPPRDRGREAFF
.,TRBJ1-1,.,TRBV18,TGTGCCAGCTCACCACCATACTACCCACAGGGAGGGACTGAAGCTTTCTTT,CASSPPYYPQGGTEAFF
.,TRBJ1-5,TRBD1,TRBV5-6,TGTGCCAGCAGCTTGGGAGGGACAGGGAGGAATCAGCCCCAGCATTTT,CASSLGGTGRNQPQHF
.,TRBJ1-5,.,TRBV2,TGTGCCAGCAGGCAGAAGATGGGCGTTCAGCCCCAGCATTTT,CASRQKMGVQPQHF
.,TRBJ2-1,.,TRBV6-5,TGTGCCAGCGGGTCACCGACTAGTTGGTTCTTC,CASGSPTSWFF
.,TRBJ2-1,TRBD2,TRBV30,TGTGCCTGGGCTATAGCGGGAGGTTCCTACAATGAGCAGTTCTTC,CAWAIAGGSYNEQFF
once,TRBJ2-2,TRBD2,TRBV5-5,TGTGCCAGCAGATTGGGACTAGCGGGTCACACCGGGGAGCTGTTTTTT,CASRLGLAGHTGELFF
few,TRBJ1-2,.,TRBV10-2,TGCGCCAGCAGTGAAACAGGGTCCTATGGCTACACCTTC,CASSETGSYGYTF
.,TRBJ2-7,TRBD2,TRBV10-3,TGTGCCATCAGTGATAGCGGGAGCTACTACGAGCAGTACTTC,CAISDSGSYYEQYF
once,TRBJ1-4,.,TRBV2,TGTGCCAGCAGTGGTTCTGTAGGGAGAGAAAAACTGTTTTTT,CASSGSVGREKLFF